The source of this T cell receptor (beta chain) is a study of identifying expanded T cells in peripheral blood. Whole-study findings and limits: Technical replicates showed about 1.1 changed clones; two weeks roughly 16; four weeks 19. Across healthy donors, higher total template counts meant significantly greater roughly 2-week count variance.

During the collection period, no donor immune events like infections were recorded. The germline V and J ends were trimmed by 7 bases and 2 bases, with 14 bases remaining between them. The CDR3 is 14 residues long. Germline assignment: CDR1 MNHEY and CDR2 SVGAGI. Only in-frame clones appear in the TCRdb table, and some are missing; sequencing was by immunoSEQ multiplex PCR. This table holds about 80,000 clones, about 88% found once. In the case of this clone: Its antigen remains unknown.

J is TRBJ1-2 and V is TRBV6-5, with TRBD1 as a possible D gene (5 bases). This clonotype originated in a person between 18 and 75 years old in good health. Sequenced sample: blood. The CDR3 nucleotides are TGTGCCAGCAACCTGGGACTGAGGAACTATGGCTACACCTTC. Amino acid sequence: CASNLGLRNYGYTF.